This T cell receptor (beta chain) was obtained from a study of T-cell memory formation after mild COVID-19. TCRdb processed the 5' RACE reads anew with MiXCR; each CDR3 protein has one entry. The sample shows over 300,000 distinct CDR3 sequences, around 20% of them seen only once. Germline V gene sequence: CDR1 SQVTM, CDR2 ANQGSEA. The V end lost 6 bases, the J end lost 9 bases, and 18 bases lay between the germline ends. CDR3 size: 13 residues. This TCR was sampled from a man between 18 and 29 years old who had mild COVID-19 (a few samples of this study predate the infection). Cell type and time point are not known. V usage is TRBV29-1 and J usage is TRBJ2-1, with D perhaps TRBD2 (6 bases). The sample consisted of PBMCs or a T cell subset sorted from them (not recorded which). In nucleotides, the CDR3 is TGCAGCGTCACCGGGACTCGCCAAGGTGAGCAGTTCTTC. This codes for CSVTGTRQGEQFF.